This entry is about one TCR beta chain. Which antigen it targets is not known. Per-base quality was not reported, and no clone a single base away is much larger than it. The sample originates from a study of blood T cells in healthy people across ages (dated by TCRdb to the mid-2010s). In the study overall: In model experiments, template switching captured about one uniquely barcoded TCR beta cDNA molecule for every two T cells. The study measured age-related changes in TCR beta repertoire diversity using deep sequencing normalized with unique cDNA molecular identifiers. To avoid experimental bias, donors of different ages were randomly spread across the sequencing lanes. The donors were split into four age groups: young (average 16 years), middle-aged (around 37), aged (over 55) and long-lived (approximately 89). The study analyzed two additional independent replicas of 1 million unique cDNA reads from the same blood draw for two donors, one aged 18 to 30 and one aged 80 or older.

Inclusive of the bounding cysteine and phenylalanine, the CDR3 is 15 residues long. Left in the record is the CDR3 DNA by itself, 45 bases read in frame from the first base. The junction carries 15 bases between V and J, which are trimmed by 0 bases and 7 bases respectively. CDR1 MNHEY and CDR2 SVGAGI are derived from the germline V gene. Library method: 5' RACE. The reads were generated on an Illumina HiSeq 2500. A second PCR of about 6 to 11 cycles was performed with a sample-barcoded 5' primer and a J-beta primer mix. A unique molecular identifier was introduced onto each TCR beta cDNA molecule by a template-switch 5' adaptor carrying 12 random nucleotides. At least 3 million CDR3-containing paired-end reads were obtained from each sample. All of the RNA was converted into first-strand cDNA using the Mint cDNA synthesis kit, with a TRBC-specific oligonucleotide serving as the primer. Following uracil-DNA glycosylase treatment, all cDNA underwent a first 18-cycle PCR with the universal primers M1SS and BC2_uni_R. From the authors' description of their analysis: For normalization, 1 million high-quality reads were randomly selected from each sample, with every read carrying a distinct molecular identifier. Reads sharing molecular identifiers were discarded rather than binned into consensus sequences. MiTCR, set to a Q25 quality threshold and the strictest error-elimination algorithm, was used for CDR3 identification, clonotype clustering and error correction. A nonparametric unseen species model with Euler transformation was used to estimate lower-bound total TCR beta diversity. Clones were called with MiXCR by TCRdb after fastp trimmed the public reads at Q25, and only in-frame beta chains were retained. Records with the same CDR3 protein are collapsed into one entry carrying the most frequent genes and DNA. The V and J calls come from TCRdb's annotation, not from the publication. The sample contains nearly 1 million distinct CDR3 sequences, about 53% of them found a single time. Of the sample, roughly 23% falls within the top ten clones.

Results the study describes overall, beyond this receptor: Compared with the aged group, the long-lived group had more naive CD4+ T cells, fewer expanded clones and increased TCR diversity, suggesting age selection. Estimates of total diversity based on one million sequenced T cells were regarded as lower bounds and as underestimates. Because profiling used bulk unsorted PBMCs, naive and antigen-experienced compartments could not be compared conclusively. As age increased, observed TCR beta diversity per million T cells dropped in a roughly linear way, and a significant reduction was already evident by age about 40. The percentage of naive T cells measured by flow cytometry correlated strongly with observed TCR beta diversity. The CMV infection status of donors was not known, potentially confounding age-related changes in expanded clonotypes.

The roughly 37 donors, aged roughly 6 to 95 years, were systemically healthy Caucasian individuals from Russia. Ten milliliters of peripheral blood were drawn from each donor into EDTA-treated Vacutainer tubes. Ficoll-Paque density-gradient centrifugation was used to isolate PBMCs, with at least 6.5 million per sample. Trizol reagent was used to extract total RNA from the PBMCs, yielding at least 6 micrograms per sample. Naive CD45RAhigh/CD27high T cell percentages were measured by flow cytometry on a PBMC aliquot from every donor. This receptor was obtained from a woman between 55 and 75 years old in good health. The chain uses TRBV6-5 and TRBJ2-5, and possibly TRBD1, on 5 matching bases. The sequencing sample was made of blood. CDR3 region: CASSYSRTTSGTQYF. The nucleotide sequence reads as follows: TGTGCCAGCAGTTACTCGAGGACAACATCAGGGACCCAGTACTTC.